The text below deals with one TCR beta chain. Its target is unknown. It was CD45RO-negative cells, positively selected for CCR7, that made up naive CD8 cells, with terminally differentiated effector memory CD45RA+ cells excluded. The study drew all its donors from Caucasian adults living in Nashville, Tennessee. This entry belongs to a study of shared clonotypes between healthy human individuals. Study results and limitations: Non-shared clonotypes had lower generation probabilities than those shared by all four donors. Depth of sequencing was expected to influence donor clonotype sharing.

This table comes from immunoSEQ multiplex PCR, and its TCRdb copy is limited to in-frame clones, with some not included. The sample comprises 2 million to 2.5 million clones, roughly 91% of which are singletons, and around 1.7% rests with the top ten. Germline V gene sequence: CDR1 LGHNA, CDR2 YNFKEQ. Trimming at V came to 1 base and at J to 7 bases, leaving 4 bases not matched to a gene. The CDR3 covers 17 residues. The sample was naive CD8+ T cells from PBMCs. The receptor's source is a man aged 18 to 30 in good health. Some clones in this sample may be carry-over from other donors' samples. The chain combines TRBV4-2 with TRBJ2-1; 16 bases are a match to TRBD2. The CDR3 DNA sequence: TGTGCCAGCAGCCAAGTGGGACTAGCGGGAGGGAGTAATGAGCAGTTCTTC. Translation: CASSQVGLAGGSNEQFF.